This TCR beta chain was sequenced in a study of blood T cell repertoires in COVID-19 (dated by TCRdb to about 2020). At the level of the whole study: The collaborator samples originated in the United States, Italy and Spain and spanned the acute and convalescent phases of COVID-19. Where HLA class I and class II types were available, the types were taken from metadata supplied by the sample provider, not from assay-based typing. Samples came from the ongoing ImmuneRACE study (first 160 participants) plus 1,254 subjects from 6 global collaborators. The repertoires were made available in a free public database intended to serve as a resource for research on the immune response to SARS-CoV-2. The prospective study material was composed of cDNA or gDNA derived from T cells, B-cell-depleted T cells, or PBMCs. Subjects who had been exposed to COVID-19, were actively infected with it, or had recovered from it provided the deeply sampled blood TCRbeta repertoires that made up the dataset. Sample metadata almost always included a de-identified subject ID, COVID-19 status, age in years and sex.

In the case of this clone: It lacks a known antigen. No qualities accompany the bases; no much larger clone lies one base away.

Collaborating institutions collected whole blood in K2EDTA tubes following their own protocols. Collaborator samples were shipped for TCRbeta analysis as frozen whole blood, isolated PBMCs, or DNA extracted from either sample type. Broader findings and caveats from the paper: The quantity of clinical and demographic metadata differed by source and by participant and was supplied without curation.

Via the germline V gene, CDR1 is SQVTM and CDR2 ANQGSEA. The CDR3 covers 14 residues, taking in both the cysteine and the phenylalanine. CDR3 DNA only is kept here, 42 bases in frame from base 1. The junction carries 15 bases between V and J, which are trimmed by 6 bases and 2 bases respectively. The immunoSEQ Assay, a bias-controlled multiplex PCR, was used to amplify TCRbeta CDR3 regions from genomic DNA. The authors processed their data as follows. Nucleated cell counts per sample were estimated from amplification of reference gene primers within the assay. To quantify the absolute abundance of each unique TCRbeta CDR3 rearrangement, sequence reads were collapsed and filtered. Productive Simpson clonality was computed per sample as the square root of Simpson's diversity index over productive rearrangements. TCRdb provides this immuneACCESS table in a form limited to in-frame rearrangements. Some clones are lacking; in checked studies, under half of them reflect an unresolved V gene, and why the rest are absent is not known. V and J calls and clone size are as listed in that table; D and trimming were resolved from the DNA. The sample yields about 220,000 clones; around 84% were counted once. The ten top clones hold around 13% of the sample.

The receptor chain draws on TRBV29-1 and TRBJ2-3; the D gene lacks a confident call. The origin of this receptor is a human donor in a cohort sampled during active COVID-19. Specimen: peripheral blood. The CDR3 sequence is CSVTNAGSTDTQYF. DNA sequence: TGCAGCGTGACAAACGCAGGCTCCACAGATACGCAGTATTTT.